A single sample gave rise to the 14 T cell receptor beta chains below, sequenced in a study of beta chain features in type 1 diabetes. Their antigen targets remain unknown. Study-level points and caveats: Researchers report that Type 1 diabetes patients had moderately but significantly shorter TCRB CDR3s across all four CD4+ subsets.

Expressed TCRB transcripts were sequenced after all isolated RNA was converted to cDNA. Only in-frame clones appear in the TCRdb table, and some are missing; sequencing was by immunoSEQ multiplex PCR. The data show 50,000 or so clones, 35% to 50% seen once. The sequenced material came from Tregs from blood. Receptors originate from a man aged 25 to 40 with type 1 diabetes.

This clone occurred a few times. The V gene is TRBV11-2, the J gene TRBJ1-5; no definite D call. V was clipped by 2 bases and J by 0 bases, with 8 bases between them. The CDR3 is 15 residues long. CDR1 is SGHAT and CDR2 is FQNNGV in the germline V gene. The CDR3 DNA sequence: TGTGCCAGCAGCTTACGCGGGGATAGCAATCAGCCCCAGCATTTT. Translated: CASSLRGDSNQPQHF.

The rearrangement joins TRBV15 to TRBJ2-7, with 11 nucleotides matching TRBD2. The CDR3 has 16 amino acids. Germline CDR1 is LNHNV and CDR2 is YYDKDF (reference sequence). V shed 0 bases, J shed 4 bases, and the junction held 5 bases outside the gene matches. CDR3 amino acids: CATSRDITSGSYEQYF. The CDR3 DNA sequence: TGTGCCACCAGCAGAGACATAACTAGCGGGAGTTACGAGCAGTACTTC.

Here the CDR3 reads CATSRPLGQANVLTF. Here the CDR3 DNA reads TGTGCCACCAGCAGGCCACTGGGACAGGCCAACGTCCTGACTTTC. This chain joins TRBV15 and TRBJ2-6; possible D gene TRBD1, 6 bases. Germline CDR1 LNHNV, CDR2 YYDKDF (reference sequence). This CDR3 has 15 amino acids. V lost 3 bases and J 6 bases, leaving 12 bases between the germline ends.

Ten or more counts support this clone. The J gene is TRBJ2-1, the V gene TRBV2, with 7 bases that match TRBD2. This CDR3 has 18 residues. In germline, CDR1 is SNHLY, CDR2 FYNNEI. Trimming removed 3 bases from V and 0 bases from J; junction bases left unmatched: 11. Here the CDR3 DNA reads TGTGCCAGCAGTGACCCTAGCGGTCCTGCTCTCTCCTACAATGAGCAGTTCTTC. This gives the protein CASSDPSGPALSYNEQFF.

The rearrangement joins TRBV30 to TRBJ1-6; 9 nucleotides match TRBD1. The CDR3 runs to 15 residues. Germline V lookup: CDR1 GTSNPN, CDR2 SVGIG (reference sequence). Trimming cost V 7 bases and J 10 bases; bases outside gene matches: 14. The DNA of the CDR3 is TGTGCCTACCGGGACAGGGTTTTCTCCTGGTCACCCCTCCACTTT. Protein: CAYRDRVFSWSPLHF.

The chain employs TRBV6-5 and TRBJ2-5, with D possibly matching TRBD2 (5 bases). Trimming left V 7 bases short and J 3 bases short, with 6 bases between. Per germline, CDR1 MNHEY and CDR2 SVGAGI. The CDR3 loop spans 11 amino acids. CDR3 nucleotides: TGTGCCAGCAAACTAGAAGAGACCCAGTACTTC. Its protein is CASKLEETQYF.

The chain recombines TRBV11-2 with TRBJ2-5, with 14 bases lining up with TRBD2. This CDR3 comprises 16 residues. The germline CDR1 and CDR2 sequences are SGHAT and FQNNGV. V lost 5 bases and J lost 4; bases outside the gene matches: 6. The CDR3 here is CASSPRLAGGSETQYF. The CDR3 nucleotides read TGTGCCAGCAGCCCACGACTAGCGGGAGGGTCAGAGACCCAGTACTTC.

This clone was found a few times. The V gene is TRBV18, the J gene TRBJ1-3, with 9 bases fitting TRBD1. The germline V gene encodes CDR1 KGHSH and CDR2 LQKENI. The CDR3 has 17 residues. Losses at the gene ends were 3 bases for V and 0 bases for J; bases not matched to a gene: 6. The CDR3 here is CASSPEGQGFSGNTIYF. For the CDR3, the DNA is TGTGCCAGCTCACCCGAGGGACAGGGCTTCTCTGGAAACACCATATATTTT.

This rearrangement joins TRBV29-1 to TRBJ2-4; 11 nucleotides match TRBD2. Germline V gives CDR1 SQVTM, CDR2 ANQGSEA. V trimming: 4 bases; J trimming: 7 bases; junction bases outside the gene matches: 12. This CDR3 has 16 amino acids. CDR3 DNA: TGCAGCGTTGGGGCCGTAGCGGGAGGGCGTAGGAACATTCAGTACTTC. It encodes CSVGAVAGGRRNIQYF.

In DNA form, the CDR3 reads TGTGCCAGCAGCTTTGGCGTCCGGGATCAGCCCCAGCATTTT. This translates into CASSFGVRDQPQHF. The V gene is TRBV11-2, the J gene TRBJ1-5; no clear D. CDR1 SGHAT and CDR2 FQNNGV come from the germline V gene. The CDR3 extends over 14 amino acids. V lost 3 bases and J 5 bases, leaving 11 bases between the germline ends.

This rearrangement joins TRBV19 to TRBJ2-1; a possible D gene is TRBD1 (7 bases). This CDR3 spans 13 amino acids. Trimming took 7 bases from V and 8 from J, leaving 15 bases between them. The germline CDR1 and CDR2 sequences are LNHDA and SQIVND (reference sequence). CDR3: CASKNRGGDEQFF. As DNA, the CDR3 is TGTGCCAGTAAAAACAGGGGCGGGGATGAGCAGTTCTTC.

A word on this clone: This sample includes further DNA sequences coding for the same CDR3. The chain employs TRBV18 and TRBJ1-1; 8 nucleotides align to TRBD1. Losses at the gene ends were 6 bases for V and 1 base for J; bases not matched to a gene: 1. This CDR3 is built from 13 residues. Germline CDR1 reads KGHSH; CDR2 reads LQKENI. The CDR3 reads CASSGQANTEAFF. As DNA, the CDR3 is TGTGCCAGCTCGGGACAGGCGAACACTGAAGCTTTCTTT.

This clone was recorded a few times. V usage is TRBV7-9 and J usage is TRBJ2-3; 10 nucleotides match TRBD2. Germline values: CDR1 SEHNR, CDR2 FQNEAQ (reference sequence). The length of the CDR3 is 17 residues. V shed 5 bases and J 4 bases; nucleotides not matched to a gene: 12. The CDR3 here is CASSPLAGGRESDTQYF. The DNA for the CDR3 is TGTGCCAGCAGCCCCTTAGCGGGAGGAAGGGAGTCAGATACGCAGTATTTT. Looking up the rest from reference TRBV7-9 and TRBJ2-3 gives the full variable domain: DTGVSQNPRHKITKRGQNVTFRCDPISEHNRLYWYRQTLGQGPEFLTYFQNEAQLEKSRLLSDRFSAERPKGSFSTLEIQRTEQGDSAMYLCASSPLAGGRESDTQYFGPGTRLTVL.

This clone was counted between two and nine times. This rearrangement joins TRBV2 to TRBJ2-1; D might be TRBD2 (5 bases). This CDR3 has 13 amino acids. CDR1 is SNHLY and CDR2 is FYNNEI in the germline V gene. V lost 7 bases to trimming and J lost 3 bases, with 10 bases between them. The CDR3 reads CASTRRGYNEQFF. CDR3 DNA sequence: TGTGCCAGCACCAGACGGGGCTACAATGAGCAGTTCTTC.